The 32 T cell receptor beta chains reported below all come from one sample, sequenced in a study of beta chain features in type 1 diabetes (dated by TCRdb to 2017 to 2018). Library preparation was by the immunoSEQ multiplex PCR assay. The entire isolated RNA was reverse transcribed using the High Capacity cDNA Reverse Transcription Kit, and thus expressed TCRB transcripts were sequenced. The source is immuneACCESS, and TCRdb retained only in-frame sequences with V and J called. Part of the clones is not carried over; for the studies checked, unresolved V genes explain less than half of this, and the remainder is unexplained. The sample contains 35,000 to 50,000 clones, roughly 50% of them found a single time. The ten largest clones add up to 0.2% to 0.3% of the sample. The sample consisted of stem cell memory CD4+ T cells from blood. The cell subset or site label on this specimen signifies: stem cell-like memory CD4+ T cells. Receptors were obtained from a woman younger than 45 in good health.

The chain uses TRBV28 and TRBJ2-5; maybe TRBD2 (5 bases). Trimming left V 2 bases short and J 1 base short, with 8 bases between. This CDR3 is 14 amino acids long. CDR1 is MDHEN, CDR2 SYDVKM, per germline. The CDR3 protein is CASSLPSRQETQYF. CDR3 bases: TGTGCCAGCAGTTTACCTAGCCGCCAAGAGACCCAGTACTTC. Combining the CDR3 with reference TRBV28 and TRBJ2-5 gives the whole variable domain DVKVTQSSRYLVKRTGEKVFLECVQDMDHENMFWYRQDPGLGLRLIYFSYDVKMKEKGDIPEGYSVSREKKERFSLILESASTNQTSMYLCASSLPSRQETQYFGPGTRLLVL.

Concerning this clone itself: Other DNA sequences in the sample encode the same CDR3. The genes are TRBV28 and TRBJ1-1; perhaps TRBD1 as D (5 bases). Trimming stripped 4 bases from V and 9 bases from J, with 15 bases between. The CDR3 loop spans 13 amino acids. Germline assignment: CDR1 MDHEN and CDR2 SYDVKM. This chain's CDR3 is CASSSPDRAQAFF. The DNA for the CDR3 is TGTGCCAGCAGTTCGCCTGACAGAGCCCAAGCTTTCTTT.

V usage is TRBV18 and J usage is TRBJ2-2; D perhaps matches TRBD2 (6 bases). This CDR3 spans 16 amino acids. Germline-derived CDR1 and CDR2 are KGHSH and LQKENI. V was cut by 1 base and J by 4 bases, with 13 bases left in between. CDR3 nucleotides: TGTGCCAGCTCACCACGCTCTAGCGACGGCACCGGGGAGCTGTTTTTT. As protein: CASSPRSSDGTGELFF.

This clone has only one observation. The CDR3 loop is CASSPGQGSEAFF. CDR3 bases: TGTGCCAGCTCACCTGGGCAGGGTTCTGAAGCTTTCTTT. The chain carries TRBV18 and TRBJ1-1, with D tentatively TRBD1 (5 bases). Trimming took off 3 bases at V and 6 bases at J, with 11 bases between the two ends. Germline V CDR1 and CDR2: KGHSH, LQKENI. The CDR3 length is 13 residues.

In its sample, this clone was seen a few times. CDR3 loop: CASSQGGGGSAVETQYF. The CDR3 nucleotides read TGCGCCAGCAGCCAAGGGGGAGGCGGGAGCGCGGTGGAGACCCAGTACTTC. V is TRBV4-3 and J is TRBJ2-5, with TRBD2 identical over 7 bases. Per the germline V gene, CDR1 is LGHNA and CDR2 is YSLEER. Trimming took 1 base from V and 5 from J; bases not matched to a gene: 13. The CDR3 runs 17 residues.

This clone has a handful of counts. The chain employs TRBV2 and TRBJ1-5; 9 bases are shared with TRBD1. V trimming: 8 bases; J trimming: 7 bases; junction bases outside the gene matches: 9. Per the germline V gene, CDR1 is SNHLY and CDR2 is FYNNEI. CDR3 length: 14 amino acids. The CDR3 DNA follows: TGTGCCAGCCTCATAACAGGGGGCGGGCAGCCCCAGCATTTT. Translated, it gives CASLITGGGQPQHF.

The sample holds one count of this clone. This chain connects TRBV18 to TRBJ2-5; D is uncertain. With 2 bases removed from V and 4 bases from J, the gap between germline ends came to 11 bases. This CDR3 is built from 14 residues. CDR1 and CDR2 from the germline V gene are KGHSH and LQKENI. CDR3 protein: CASSPSRSGETQYF. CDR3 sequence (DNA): TGTGCCAGCTCACCAAGTAGATCGGGAGAGACCCAGTACTTC.

CDR3 protein: CAWSRLAGQNEQFF. The CDR3 DNA is TGTGCCTGGAGTCGACTAGCGGGACAAAATGAGCAGTTCTTC. The chain carries TRBV30 and TRBJ2-1; TRBD2 matches at 11 bases. Germline assignment: CDR1 GTSNPN and CDR2 SVGIG (reference sequence). CDR3 length equals 14 residues. Trimming took 2 bases from V and 7 from J; bases not matched to a gene: 4.

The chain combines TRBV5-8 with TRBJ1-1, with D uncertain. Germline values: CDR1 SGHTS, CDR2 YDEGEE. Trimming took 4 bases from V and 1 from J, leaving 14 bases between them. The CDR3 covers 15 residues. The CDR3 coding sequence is TGTGCCAGCAGCCCTAGGAATTTTGGGAACACTGAAGCTTTCTTT. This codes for CASSPRNFGNTEAFF. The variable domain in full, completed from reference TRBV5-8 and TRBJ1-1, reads EAGVTQSPTHLIKTRGQQATLRCSPISGHTSVYWYQQALGLGLQFLLWYDEGEERNRGNFPPRFSGRQFPNYSSELNVNALELEDSALYLCASSPRNFGNTEAFFGQGTRLTVV.

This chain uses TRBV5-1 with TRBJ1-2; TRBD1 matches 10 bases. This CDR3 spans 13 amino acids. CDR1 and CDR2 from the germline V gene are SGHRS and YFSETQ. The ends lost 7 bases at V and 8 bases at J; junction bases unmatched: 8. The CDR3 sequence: CASARRQGAGYTF. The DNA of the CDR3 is TGCGCCAGCGCCCGGAGACAGGGGGCCGGCTACACCTTC.

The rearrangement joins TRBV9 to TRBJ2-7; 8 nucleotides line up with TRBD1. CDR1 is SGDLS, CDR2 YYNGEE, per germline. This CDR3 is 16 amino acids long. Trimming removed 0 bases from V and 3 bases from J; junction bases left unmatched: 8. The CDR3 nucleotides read TGTGCCAGCAGCGTAGATGCGACAGGGGAATTCTACGAGCAGTACTTC. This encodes CASSVDATGEFYEQYF.

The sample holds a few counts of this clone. CDR3 loop: CASSRAVSQETQYF. CDR3 nucleotides: TGTGCCAGCTCACGAGCTGTTTCGCAAGAGACCCAGTACTTC. The chain recombines TRBV18 with TRBJ2-5; D not resolved. Germline V gives CDR1 KGHSH, CDR2 LQKENI. There are 14 residues in the CDR3. V lost 4 bases and J lost 2, with 11 bases in between.

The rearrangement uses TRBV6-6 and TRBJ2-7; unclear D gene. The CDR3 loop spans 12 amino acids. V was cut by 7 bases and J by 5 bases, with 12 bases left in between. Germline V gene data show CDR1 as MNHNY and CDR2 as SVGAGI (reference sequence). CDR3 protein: CASIGQFDEQYF. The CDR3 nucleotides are TGTGCCAGCATTGGCCAGTTTGACGAGCAGTACTTC.

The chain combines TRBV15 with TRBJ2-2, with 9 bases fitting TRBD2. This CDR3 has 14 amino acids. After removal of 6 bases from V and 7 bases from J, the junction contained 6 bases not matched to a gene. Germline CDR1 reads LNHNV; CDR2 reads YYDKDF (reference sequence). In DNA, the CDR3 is TGTGCCACCAGAATAGCGGGAGTTCTCGGGGAGCTGTTTTTT. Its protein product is CATRIAGVLGELFF.

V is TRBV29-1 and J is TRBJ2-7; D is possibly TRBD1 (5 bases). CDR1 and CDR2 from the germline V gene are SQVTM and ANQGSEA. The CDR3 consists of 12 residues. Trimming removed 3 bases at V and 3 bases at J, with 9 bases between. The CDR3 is CSVESDSYEQYF. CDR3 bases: TGCAGCGTTGAGTCCGACAGCTACGAGCAGTACTTC.

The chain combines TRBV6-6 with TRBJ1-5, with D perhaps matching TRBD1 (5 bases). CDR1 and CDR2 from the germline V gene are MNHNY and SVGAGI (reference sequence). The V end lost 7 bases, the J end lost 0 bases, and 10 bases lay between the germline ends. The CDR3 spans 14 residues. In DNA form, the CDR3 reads TGTGCCAGCAAGGAGACAGTTAGCAATCAGCCCCAGCATTTT. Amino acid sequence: CASKETVSNQPQHF.

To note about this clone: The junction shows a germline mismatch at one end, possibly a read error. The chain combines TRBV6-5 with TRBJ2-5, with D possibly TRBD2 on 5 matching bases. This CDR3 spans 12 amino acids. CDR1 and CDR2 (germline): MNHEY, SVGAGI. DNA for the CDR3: TGTGCCAGCAAATCCCCCTGGGAGACACAGTACTTC. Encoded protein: CASKSPWETQYF.

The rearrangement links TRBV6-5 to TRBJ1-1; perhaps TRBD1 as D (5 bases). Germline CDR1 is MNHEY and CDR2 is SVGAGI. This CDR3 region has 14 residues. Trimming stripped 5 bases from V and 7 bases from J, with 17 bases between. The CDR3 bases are TGTGCCAGCAGTGCTTATTCTATCGGGGGTGAAGCTTTCTTT. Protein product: CASSAYSIGGEAFF.

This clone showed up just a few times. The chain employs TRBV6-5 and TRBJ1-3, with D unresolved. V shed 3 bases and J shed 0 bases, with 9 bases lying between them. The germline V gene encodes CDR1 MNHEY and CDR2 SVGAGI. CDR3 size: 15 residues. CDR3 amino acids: CASSYEGYSGNTIYF. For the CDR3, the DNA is TGTGCCAGCAGTTATGAGGGCTACTCTGGAAACACCATATATTTT.

CDR3 nucleotide sequence: TGTGCCAGCAGTCGTCTAGCGGGATCCACAGATACGCAGTATTTT. It yields the protein CASSRLAGSTDTQYF. The genes are TRBV6-1 and TRBJ2-3, with 9 bases matching TRBD2. J was trimmed by 2 bases and V by 5 bases; bases with no gene match: 5. This CDR3 has 15 residues. Per the germline V gene, CDR1 is MNHNS and CDR2 is SASEGT.

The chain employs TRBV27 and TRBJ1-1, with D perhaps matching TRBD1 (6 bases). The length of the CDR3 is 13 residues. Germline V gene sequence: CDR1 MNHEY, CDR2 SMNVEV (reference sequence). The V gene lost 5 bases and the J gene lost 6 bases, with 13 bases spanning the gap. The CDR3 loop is CASSPQGRSEAFF. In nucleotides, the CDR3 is TGTGCCAGCAGTCCACAGGGTAGGTCTGAAGCTTTCTTT.

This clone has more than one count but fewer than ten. CDR3 sequence: CASRYRAGYTF. The CDR3 DNA is TGTGCCAGCCGATACAGGGCCGGCTACACCTTC. This chain connects TRBV28 to TRBJ1-2, with TRBD1 as a possible D gene (6 bases). Germline loops: CDR1 MDHEN, CDR2 SYDVKM. Deletions cut 8 bases from V and 8 bases from J, with 12 bases between. This CDR3 region has 11 residues.

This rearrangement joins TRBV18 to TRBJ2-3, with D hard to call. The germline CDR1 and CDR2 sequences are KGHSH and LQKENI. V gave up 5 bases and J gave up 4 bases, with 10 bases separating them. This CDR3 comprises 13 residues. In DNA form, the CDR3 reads TGTGCCAGCTCAGCCCGCGAGGCAGATACGCAGTATTTT. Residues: CASSAREADTQYF.

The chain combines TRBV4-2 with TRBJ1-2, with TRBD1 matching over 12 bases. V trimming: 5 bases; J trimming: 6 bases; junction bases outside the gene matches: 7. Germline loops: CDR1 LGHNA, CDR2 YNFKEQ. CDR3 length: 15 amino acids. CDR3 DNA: TGTGCCAGCAGCTTGGCCGGGACAGGGGGCCATGGCTACACCTTC. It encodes CASSLAGTGGHGYTF.

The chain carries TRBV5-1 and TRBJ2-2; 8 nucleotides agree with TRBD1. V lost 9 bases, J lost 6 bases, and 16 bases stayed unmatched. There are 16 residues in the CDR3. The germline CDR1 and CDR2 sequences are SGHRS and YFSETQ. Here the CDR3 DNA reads TGCGCCACCGGTACCCTGACAGGGGCGGAAGCCGGGGAGCTGTTTTTT. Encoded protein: CATGTLTGAEAGELFF.

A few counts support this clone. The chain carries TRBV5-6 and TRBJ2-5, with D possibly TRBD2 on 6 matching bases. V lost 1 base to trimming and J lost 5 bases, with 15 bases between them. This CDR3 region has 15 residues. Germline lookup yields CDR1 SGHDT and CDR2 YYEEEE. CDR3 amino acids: CASSLRRASGETQYF. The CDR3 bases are TGTGCCAGCAGCTTGCGGAGGGCTAGTGGGGAGACCCAGTACTTC.

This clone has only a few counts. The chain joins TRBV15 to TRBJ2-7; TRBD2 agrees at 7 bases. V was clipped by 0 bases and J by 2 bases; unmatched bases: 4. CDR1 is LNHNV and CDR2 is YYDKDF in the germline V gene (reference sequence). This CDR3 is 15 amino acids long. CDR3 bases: TGTGCCACCAGCAGAGAGGGCGGGAGTGCCTACGAGCAGTACTTC. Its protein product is CATSREGGSAYEQYF.

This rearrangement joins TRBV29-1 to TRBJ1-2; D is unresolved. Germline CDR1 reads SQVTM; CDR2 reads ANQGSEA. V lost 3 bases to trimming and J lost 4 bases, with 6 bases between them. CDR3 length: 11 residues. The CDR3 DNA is TGCAGCGTTGAGTCTCCCTATGGCTACACCTTC. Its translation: CSVESPYGYTF.

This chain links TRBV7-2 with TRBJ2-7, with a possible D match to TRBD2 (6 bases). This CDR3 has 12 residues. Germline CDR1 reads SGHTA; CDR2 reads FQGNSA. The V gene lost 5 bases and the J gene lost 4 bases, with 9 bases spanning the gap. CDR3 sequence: CASSIGGYEQYF. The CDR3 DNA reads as TGTGCCAGCAGCATAGGAGGGTACGAGCAGTACTTC.

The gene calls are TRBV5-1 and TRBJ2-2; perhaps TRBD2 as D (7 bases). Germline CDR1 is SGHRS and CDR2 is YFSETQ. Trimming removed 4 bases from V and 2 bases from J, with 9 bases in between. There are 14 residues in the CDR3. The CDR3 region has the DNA TGCGCCAGCAGCAGCGGGACAAACACCGGGGAGCTGTTTTTT. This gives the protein CASSSGTNTGELFF.

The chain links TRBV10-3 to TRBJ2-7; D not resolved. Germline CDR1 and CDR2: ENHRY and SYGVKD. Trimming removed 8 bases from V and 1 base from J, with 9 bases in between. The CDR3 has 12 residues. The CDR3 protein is CAIAPESYEQYF. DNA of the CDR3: TGTGCCATCGCCCCTGAGTCCTACGAGCAGTACTTC.

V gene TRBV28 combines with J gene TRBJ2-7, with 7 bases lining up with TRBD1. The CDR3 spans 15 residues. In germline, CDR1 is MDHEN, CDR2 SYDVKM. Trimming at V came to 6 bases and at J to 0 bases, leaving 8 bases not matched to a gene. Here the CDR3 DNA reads TGTGCCAGCAGGCAACAGGGGTCCTTCTCCTACGAGCAGTACTTC. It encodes CASRQQGSFSYEQYF.